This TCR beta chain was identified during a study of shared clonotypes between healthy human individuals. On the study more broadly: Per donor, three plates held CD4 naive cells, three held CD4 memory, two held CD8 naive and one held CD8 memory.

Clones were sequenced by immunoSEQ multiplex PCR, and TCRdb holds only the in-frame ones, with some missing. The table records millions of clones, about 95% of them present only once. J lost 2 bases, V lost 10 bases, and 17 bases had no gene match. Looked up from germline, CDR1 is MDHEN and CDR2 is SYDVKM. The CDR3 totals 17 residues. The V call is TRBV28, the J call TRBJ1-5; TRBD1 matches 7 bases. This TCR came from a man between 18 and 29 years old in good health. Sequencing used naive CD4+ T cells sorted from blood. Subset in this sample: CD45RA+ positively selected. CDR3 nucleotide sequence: TGTGCCACCCCCGAAACCTTTACAGGGGAAGGCAATCAGCCCCAGCATTTT. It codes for CATPETFTGEGNQPQHF.